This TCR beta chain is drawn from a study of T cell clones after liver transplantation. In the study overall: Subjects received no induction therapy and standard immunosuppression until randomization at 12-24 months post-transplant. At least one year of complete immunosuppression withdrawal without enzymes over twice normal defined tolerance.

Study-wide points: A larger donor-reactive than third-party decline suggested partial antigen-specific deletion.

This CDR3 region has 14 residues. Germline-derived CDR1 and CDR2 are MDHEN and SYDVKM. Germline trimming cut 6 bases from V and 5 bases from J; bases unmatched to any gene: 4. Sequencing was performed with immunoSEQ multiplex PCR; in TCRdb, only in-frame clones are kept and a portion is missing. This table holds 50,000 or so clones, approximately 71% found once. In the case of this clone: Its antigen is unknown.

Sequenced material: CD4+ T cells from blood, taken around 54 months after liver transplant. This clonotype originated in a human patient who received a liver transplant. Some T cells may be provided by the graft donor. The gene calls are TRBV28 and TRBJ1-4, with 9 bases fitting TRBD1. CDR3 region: CASSLGQGNEKLFF. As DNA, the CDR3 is TGTGCCAGCAGCCTGGGACAGGGAAATGAAAAACTGTTTTTT. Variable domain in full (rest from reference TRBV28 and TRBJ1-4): DVKVTQSSRYLVKRTGEKVFLECVQDMDHENMFWYRQDPGLGLRLIYFSYDVKMKEKGDIPEGYSVSREKKERFSLILESASTNQTSMYLCASSLGQGNEKLFFGSGTQLSVL.